This TCR beta chain appears in the sequencing data of a study of a mutant IDH1 vaccine in newly diagnosed glioma. Study information: Before enrollment, the patients had been treated with radiotherapy alone, temozolomide alone, or both together. Most of them had received both.

The CDR3 totals 15 residues. Trimming shortened V by 1 base and J by 0 bases, and 7 bases separated the two germline ends. Germline values: CDR1 SGHRS, CDR2 YFSETQ. Method: immunoSEQ multiplex PCR; TCRdb's copy keeps in-frame clones and lacks some. The sample consists of tens of thousands of clones, roughly 78% of them appearing once. Time point given: baseline, week 1 (first vaccination visit). Indicated treatment: pre-vaccination baseline after standard-of-care therapy. The sequence derives from a middle-aged man with glioma. Some clones in this sample may be carry-over from other donors' samples. The chain couples TRBV5-1 to TRBJ2-2; D is unclear. The sample here was PBMCs, taken from a glioma patient treated with radiotherapy, temozolomide or both. The CDR3 DNA reads TGCGCCAGCAGCTTGTCGGGTGCGAACACCGGGGAGCTGTTTTTT. It codes for CASSLSGANTGELFF.